Presented here are 9 T cell receptor beta chains from one specimen sequenced in a study of identifying expanded T cells in peripheral blood. TCRdb keeps only in-frame clones here, not all; method: immunoSEQ multiplex PCR. Of approximately 57,000 clones in the sample, approximately 89% are singletons; the top ten hold 3% to 4%. The sample taken for sequencing was blood. These receptors came from a person between 18 and 75 years old in good health.

In its sample, this clone was seen once. This chain connects TRBV6-1 to TRBJ2-3, with D possibly matching TRBD2 (5 bases). V was shortened by 1 base and J by 5 bases, with 16 bases between the two germline ends. The germline gives CDR1 MNHNS, CDR2 SASEGT. The CDR3 consists of 16 residues. CDR3 protein: CASSEGGTSALDTQYF. The CDR3 region has the DNA TGTGCCAGCAGTGAAGGAGGAACTAGTGCCTTAGATACGCAGTATTTT.

The V gene is TRBV6-5, the J gene TRBJ2-4; TRBD2 matches 8 bases. There are 15 residues in the CDR3. The germline CDR1 and CDR2 sequences are MNHEY and SVGAGI. V was clipped by 5 bases and J by 0 bases; unmatched bases: 3. The CDR3 sequence is CASSRGTRAKNIQYF. CDR3 DNA: TGTGCCAGCAGTCGAGGGACTAGAGCCAAAAACATTCAGTACTTC.

V is TRBV7-2 and J is TRBJ1-2, with 8 bases fitting TRBD1. The CDR3 covers 15 residues. Trimming removed 5 bases from V and 7 bases from J; junction bases left unmatched: 12. CDR1 is SGHTA and CDR2 is FQGNSA in the germline V gene. As DNA, the CDR3 is TGTGCCAGCAGCGCGGGACAGGCGCTTTTGGCTGGCTACACCTTC. Its protein is CASSAGQALLAGYTF.

The chain links TRBV12-1 to TRBJ2-7. TRBV12-1 is designated a pseudogene. The CDR3 covers 17 residues. The CDR3 nucleotides read TGTGCCAGCCCCAATCTCGTTCATAGGTTGTACTCCTACGAGCAGTACTTC. Its protein is CASPNLVHRLYSYEQYF.

This clone was counted only a few times. This chain links TRBV4-1 with TRBJ1-5; D unresolved. This CDR3 has 17 residues. Per germline, CDR1 MGHRA and CDR2 YSYEKL. V was clipped by 0 bases and J by 3 bases, with 15 bases between them. DNA for the CDR3: TGCGCCAGCAGCCAAGATCAAGTTATAAGAGTCAATCAGCCCCAGCATTTT. Translated, it gives CASSQDQVIRVNQPQHF.

The chain links TRBV7-2 to TRBJ2-6; TRBD2 might be the D (5 bases). The germline CDR1 and CDR2 sequences are SGHTA and FQGNSA. V dropped 5 bases and J dropped 4 bases, with 9 bases sitting between them. The CDR3 is 14 residues long. CDR3 coding DNA: TGTGCCAGCAGCCCCGGCGGGGGGGCCAACGTCCTGACTTTC. This translates into CASSPGGGANVLTF.

Remarks on this clone: Other DNA sequences in this specimen translate into the identical CDR3. The chain links TRBV29-1 to TRBJ1-1, with a possible D match to TRBD1 (5 bases). Trimming cost V 4 bases and J 4 bases, with 7 bases left between them. The CDR3 is made up of 11 amino acids. The germline V gene encodes CDR1 SQVTM and CDR2 ANQGSEA. CDR3 nucleotides: TGCAGCGTTGGGGGGGTCACTGAAGCTTTCTTT. Its translation is CSVGGVTEAFF.

V usage is TRBV5-1 and J usage is TRBJ2-5; TRBD2 matches at 7 bases. This CDR3 has 16 residues. The V segment lost 6 bases and the J segment 4 bases; nucleotides outside the gene matches: 15. The V gene's germline CDR1 is SGHRS and CDR2 YFSETQ. Here the CDR3 DNA reads TGCGCCAGCAACCTAGCGGAGCTCCAAGCCCTAGAGACCCAGTACTTC. Translated, it gives CASNLAELQALETQYF.

The J gene is TRBJ2-2, the V gene TRBV19; D may be TRBD1 (6 bases). V was pared by 6 bases and J by 3 bases, with 14 bases between. The V gene's germline CDR1 is LNHDA and CDR2 SQIVND (reference sequence). The CDR3 contains 15 residues. CDR3: CASSSSQGHTGELFF. The CDR3 nucleotides read TGTGCCAGTAGCTCCAGTCAGGGGCACACCGGGGAGCTGTTTTTT.